This T cell receptor beta chain was obtained from a study of cytomegalovirus exposure and HLA in healthy donors (dated by TCRdb to 2017 to 2019). Regarding the study in general: In an earlier analysis of some 610 of the donors, around 290 Gb of sequence data and approximately 120 million unique TCR beta sequences from roughly 180 million T cells were reported. The study profiled the T cell repertoires of 500 to 800 subjects by immunosequencing and related them to cytomegalovirus serostatus. High-throughput TCR immunosequencing, statistical association of individual TCRs with disease status, and machine learning were combined to predict cytomegalovirus infection status. Every discovery cohort repertoire had been produced on one sequencing platform. A later analysis re-analyzed previously published TCR beta repertoires from 666 donors and added high-resolution HLA genotyping to study TCR occurrence patterns. Roughly five DR-DQ haplotypes were treated as single units for association and clustering because of strong linkage in the cohort. The aim of the study was to test whether cataloging public T cell receptors could identify signatures of past pathogen exposure. Of the approximately 400 genotyped donors, about 84% fell in the genetic ancestry cluster associated with self-reported Caucasian donors. HLA typing included class I and class II loci at four-digit resolution. To decide whether each TCR beta V gene segment behaved as functional or pseudogenic, an earlier analysis of some 570 of the donors relied on high-throughput TCR beta sequencing. Approximately 300 gigabases of sequencing data and 70 million to 95 million unique TCR sequences made up an early release that covered fewer than 650 HLA-typed donors. Typing coverage differed by locus: A, B, C, DRB1 and DQB1 were typed in roughly 620-630 donors, DQA1 in approximately 520, DPA1 in 600 to 610, and DPB1 in around 440. Alongside the repertoire data, information on donor age, sex, ethnicity and CMV serostatus was compiled. Rather than using new phenotypic data, the later analysis identified candidate immune exposures from TCR beta sequences and from how often those sequences occurred across donors. Among about 390 genotyped donors of the cohort, an average of about 240,000 unique TCR beta nucleotide sequences were sequenced per donor, around a sixth of them non-productive. A separate validation cohort of 90 to 150 different subjects was used in addition to the roughly 670-subject first cohort. A later genetic analysis used genome-wide SNP genotypes for about 65% of the roughly 670 donors, treating that subset as a discovery cohort. Overall study results and their limits: A further reported finding was that TCR beta sequences accurately predicted the HLA-A and HLA-B alleles for most subjects in the first cohort. Several of the top co-occurrence clusters appeared to be linked to parvovirus B19, influenza, CMV and Epstein-Barr virus, according to a later analysis. CMV serostatus was the only immune exposure information available for the cohort. In a later analysis, TCR association rates were found to vary across HLA loci, with the most associated TCRs seen for DRB1 alleles and the fewest for HLA-C alleles. In this cohort, only TCR beta chains were sequenced, and detectable features were limited by the absence of alpha or paired-chain data. Broadly in line with IMGT annotations, most TCR beta V segments showed up in productive rearrangements about 87% or about 30% of the time in an earlier analysis of 587 of the donors. HLA typing was unavailable for some donors at each locus, so association tests used only the typed subset. A later analysis found that most CMV-associated TCR beta chains appeared HLA-restricted, with HLA associations seemingly driven largely by CMV exposure. A few of the identified cytomegalovirus-associated TCR beta chains were confirmed in vitro to be specific for cytomegalovirus antigens. In a later genetic analysis, fewer N-insertions in productive TCRs were reported among donors in an Asian-associated ancestry cluster than the 666-donor mean. Some IMGT-functional V segments, including TRBV6-2 and TRBV6-3, could not be distinguished by the 87-base-pair reads and were therefore excluded. A cluster of highly shared sequence variants was judged likely to be a technical artifact of the sequencing pipeline. The authors suggested that the approach could potentially be extended to other disease states and immunological phenotypes. Sequencing depth was assumed to be roughly uniform across donors in the presence/absence analyses, though that assumption may not hold. In a later analysis, some 17,000 TCR beta sequences were associated with specific HLA alleles at a false discovery rate of 0.05. The study gave a list of 150 to 200 TCR beta chains associated with cytomegalovirus. When HLA alleles, especially DR and DQ, strongly co-occurred, attributing TCR associations to individual alleles was difficult. In a later analysis, HLA-associated TCR beta chains were found to be more clonally expanded and to have lower generation probabilities than equally common non-associated chains. V-gene and J-gene trimming of TCR beta chains was associated with a missense DCLRE1C variant in a later genetic analysis, and the association was replicated in an independent cohort. Linkage disequilibrium might explain the correlated functional status among segregating V segments, but an unknown experimental factor could not be excluded. Most TCR sequences were observed very rarely across donors, whereas some public TCRs were present in many individuals. The classifier was reported to diagnose cytomegalovirus status with high specificity and sensitivity in both the original cohort and the validation cohort. The earlier analysis of almost 600 of the donors excluded some 15 rarely observed V segments, including chromosome 9 orphons, because counts were too low.

V and J are truncated by 3 bases and 3 bases respectively, leaving an intervening sequence of 13 bases. Reading the germline V gene gives CDR1 SGHAT and CDR2 FQNNGV. Including cysteine and phenylalanine, the CDR3 has 15 amino acids. Just CDR3 DNA is preserved here, 45 bases in frame from base 1. This clone was seen only once. Its antigen remains undetermined. No much larger clonotype is one base removed from it; base qualities were not supplied. Library preparation was by the immunoSEQ multiplex PCR assay. A mixture of 60 forward primers for TCR Vbeta segments and 13 reverse primers for TCR Jbeta segments was used in the multiplex PCR. The CDR3 region of rearranged TCR beta genes was amplified from genomic DNA by a multiplex PCR assay. Amplified TCR beta libraries were sequenced as 87-base-pair reads on the Illumina HiSeq System. Regarding the original processing steps: A later analysis counted 75 million to 100 million unique TCR beta chains across the 640 or so repertoires, and around 9.9 million of these chains were shared by at least two donors. Raw reads were error-corrected and collapsed into unique sequences with a nearest-neighbor algorithm that merged closely related sequences to remove PCR and sequencing errors. CDR3 sequences were aligned to IMGT reference sequences to assign V, D and J gene segments. For a sequence to be retained, a match of at least six nucleotides was required to both a V gene segment and a J gene segment. Rearrangements were classified as productive when the CDR3 lacked stop codons and remained in frame with V and J, and all other rearrangements were classified as non-productive. CDR3 was defined by IMGT convention, running from the second conserved V-encoded cysteine to the conserved J-encoded phenylalanine. Sequences without an unambiguous match to a single V gene segment were excluded from the earlier analysis of approximately 560 of the donors. An earlier analysis of 500 to 600 of the donors classified V segments as functional when productive rearrangements were above 56.7% and as segregating when the standard deviation between donors was above 5%. A statistical classification framework was developed to diagnose cytomegalovirus status using the catalog of TCR beta chain sequences. In a later analysis, TCR nucleotide sequences were compared against IMGT/GENE-DB human TR gene sequences so that V and J genes could be assigned. In a later analysis, CDR3 sequences and most-parsimonious VDJ recombination scenarios were assigned using the TCRdist pipeline. In a later analysis, each TCR beta chain was defined by its CDR3 amino acid sequence together with its V-gene family, and reads lacking a unique V-gene family were excluded. To address suspected cross-contamination and a sequencing artifact, a later analysis removed over 500 highly shared, low-generation-probability nucleotide sequences. In a later analysis, a clonal expansion index was calculated for each public chain from normalized within-repertoire ranks of inferred template counts. A later analysis computed generation probabilities with a VDJ recombination model fitted to out-of-frame rearrangements, and checked the results against IGoR. In a later analysis, hypergeometric tests were used to score TCR-TCR, TCR-HLA and TCR-CMV co-occurrence, with a repertoire-size bias correction applied to TCR pairs. To estimate false discovery rates, a later analysis permuted the HLA or CMV assignments 20 times. In a later analysis, co-occurring TCRs were grouped using DBSCAN, and TCRdist sequence similarity was added for clustering within HLA-allele-positive subsets. Repertoires with fewer than 30,000 or more than 120,000 public chains, plus five repertoires with anomalous nucleotide sharing, were excluded from co-occurrence clustering. Here the immuneACCESS table is served through TCRdb, limited to in-frame sequences with V and J called. Missing clones are a known gap in these copies; in checked studies unresolved V genes cover under half, and the rest lacks a known reason. V, J and clone size are those of that table, while D and trimming were read from the DNA. The sample table lists over 150,000 clones, 75% to 90% of them with a count of one. Jointly, the top ten make up around 5% of the sample.

The cohort consisted of 600 to 700 healthy bone marrow donors. All cohort members were sampled while nominally healthy, although unrecorded immune exposures were likely present. The donor tested CMV seronegative, placing the donor among the 350 to 400 seronegative members of the cohort. A peripheral blood sample was collected from each donor, and TCR beta sequencing was performed on peripheral blood mononuclear cells. The Qiagen DNeasy Blood Extraction Kit was used to extract genomic DNA from the blood cell samples. Recombination linked TRBV11-2 to TRBJ2-3; the D segment cannot be called with confidence. Material: PBMCs. The sequence came from a man aged 25-40 years in good health and CMV-seronegative. The CDR3 amino acid sequence is: CASSLSSRWTDTQYF. Here is the DNA: TGTGCCAGCAGCTTGTCATCCAGATGGACAGATACGCAGTATTTT.